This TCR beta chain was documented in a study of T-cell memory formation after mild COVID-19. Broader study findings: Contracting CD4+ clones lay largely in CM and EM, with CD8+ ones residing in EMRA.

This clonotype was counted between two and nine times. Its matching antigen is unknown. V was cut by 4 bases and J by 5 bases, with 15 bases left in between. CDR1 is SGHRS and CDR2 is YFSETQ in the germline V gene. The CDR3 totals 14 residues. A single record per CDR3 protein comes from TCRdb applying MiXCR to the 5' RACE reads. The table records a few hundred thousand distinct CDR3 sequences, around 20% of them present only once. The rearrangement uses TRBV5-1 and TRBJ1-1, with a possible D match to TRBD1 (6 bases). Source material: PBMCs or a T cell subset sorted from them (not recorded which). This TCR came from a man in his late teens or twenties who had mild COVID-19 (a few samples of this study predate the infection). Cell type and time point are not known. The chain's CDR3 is CASSLSAQGTEAFF. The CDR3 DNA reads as TGCGCCAGCAGCCTCTCGGCTCAGGGGACTGAAGCTTTCTTT.